The 10 T cell receptor beta chains in this list originate from one sample, sequenced in a study of T cells after somatic rescue of genetic block. Generated by immunoSEQ multiplex PCR, the TCRdb table keeps only in-frame clones and is missing some. The sample has 60,000 to 75,000 clones, about 91% seen once; the top ten hold about 3%. Specimen: peripheral blood mononuclear cells (PBMCs). The origin of the receptors is a man aged 35 to 55.

The chain employs TRBV5-1 and TRBJ2-3; 12 nucleotides agree with TRBD2. The ends lost 4 bases at V and 0 bases at J; junction bases unmatched: 9. Germline CDR1 SGHRS, CDR2 YFSETQ. The CDR3 runs 18 residues. The CDR3 coding sequence is TGCGCCAGCAGCCCCCAGACTAGCGGGGGCCTCAGCACAGATACGCAGTATTTT. It specifies CASSPQTSGGLSTDTQYF.

The rearrangement uses TRBV5-1 and TRBJ2-7; D gene uncertain. Germline V lookup: CDR1 SGHRS, CDR2 YFSETQ. The V end was cut by 0 bases, the J end by 0 bases, with 4 bases between. The CDR3 has 13 amino acids. CDR3 sequence: CASSLDNSYEQYF. Written as DNA, the CDR3 is TGCGCCAGCAGCTTGGACAACTCCTACGAGCAGTACTTC.

This sequence joins TRBV6-7 and TRBJ2-7; a possible D gene is TRBD2 (6 bases). TRBV6-7 is designated an ORF whose function remains uncertain. The V end was cut by 0 bases, the J end by 0 bases, with 24 bases between. The CDR3 totals 20 residues. CDR3 protein: CASSYSISFGGSTSSYEQYF. In nucleotides, the CDR3 is TGTGCCAGCAGTTACTCGATTTCTTTCGGAGGGTCAACTAGCTCCTACGAGCAGTACTTC.

The chain carries TRBV27 and TRBJ2-7; TRBD2 agrees at 9 bases. Germline V gene data show CDR1 as MNHEY and CDR2 as SMNVEV (reference sequence). With V trimmed by 5 bases and J by 3 bases, 5 bases remained unmatched. This CDR3 region has 14 residues. CDR3: CASSPGTSSYEQYF. The CDR3 nucleotides read TGTGCCAGCAGTCCAGGGACTAGCAGCTACGAGCAGTACTTC.

This chain connects TRBV7-9 to TRBJ2-3; TRBD1 agrees at 9 bases. The CDR3 is 16 residues long. Losses at the gene ends were 2 bases for V and 3 bases for J; bases not matched to a gene: 6. Per the germline V gene, CDR1 is SEHNR and CDR2 is FQNEAQ (reference sequence). The DNA of the CDR3 is TGTGCCAGCAGCTTAAACCGGGACAGGGATACAGATACGCAGTATTTT. As protein: CASSLNRDRDTDTQYF.

This clone was detected only once. In nucleotides, the CDR3 is TGTGCCAGTTCTCTAGCGGGATTCACCGGGGAGCTGTTTTTT. It encodes CASSLAGFTGELFF. The chain recombines TRBV19 with TRBJ2-2; 9 positions match TRBD2. The CDR3 is 14 residues long. V lost 8 bases and J lost 4; bases outside the gene matches: 5. Germline V lookup: CDR1 LNHDA, CDR2 SQIVND (reference sequence).

The chain employs TRBV27 and TRBJ1-1; no clear D gene. The length of the CDR3 is 13 residues. Per germline, CDR1 MNHEY and CDR2 SMNVEV (reference sequence). Trimming stripped 8 bases from V and 1 base from J, with 11 bases between. CDR3 DNA sequence: TGTGCCAGCGGCAGACCTGCGAACACTGAAGCTTTCTTT. It specifies CASGRPANTEAFF.

The chain's CDR3 is CASRGGVGPSGANVLTF. DNA of the CDR3: TGTGCCAGCAGGGGGGGTGTGGGGCCCTCTGGGGCCAACGTCCTGACTTTC. The chain joins TRBV2 to TRBJ2-6; TRBD2 might be the D (6 bases). Germline V gene data show CDR1 as SNHLY and CDR2 as FYNNEI. Deletions cut 6 bases from V and 0 bases from J, with 15 bases between. The length of the CDR3 is 17 residues.

Here the CDR3 reads CASSPDSNVGEQYF. The CDR3 nucleotides read TGTGCCAGCAGTCCAGACTCCAACGTGGGCGAGCAGTACTTC. V and J are TRBV6-6 and TRBJ2-7; D gene unclear. From germline, CDR1 is MNHNY and CDR2 SVGAGI (reference sequence). The CDR3 is made up of 14 amino acids. V was cut by 5 bases and J by 6 bases, with 17 bases left in between.

This chain links TRBV2 with TRBJ2-5; 7 bases agree with TRBD2. Germline V CDR1 and CDR2: SNHLY, FYNNEI. V trimming: 5 bases; J trimming: 13 bases; junction bases outside the gene matches: 10. This CDR3 is built from 12 residues. The CDR3 sequence: CASSNLGGAPYF. CDR3 in DNA: TGTGCCAGCAGTAACCTGGGAGGGGCGCCGTACTTC.